This TCR beta chain was recovered during a study of patients and donors after allogeneic stem cell transplantation. The germline V gene has CDR1 WSHSY and CDR2 SAAADI. The V and J ends lost 2 bases and 5 bases respectively, with 18 bases between them. The CDR3 consists of 17 residues. TCRdb reprocessed the RT-PCR reads via MiXCR and lists one record per CDR3 protein. Of about 960,000 distinct CDR3 sequences in the sample, roughly 18% were seen once. The sample comprised blood, either unsorted or a sorted T cell fraction (not recorded which). The chain combines TRBV10-2 with TRBJ2-2; no clear D gene. The source is a human donor who was either an allogeneic HSCT recipient or a stem cell or donor lymphocyte infusion donor (not recorded which). It is not recorded whose cells these are; they may come from a transplant donor. The chain's CDR3 is CASSERIAPGETGELFF. CDR3 DNA sequence: TGCGCCAGCAGTGAGAGAATAGCACCCGGCGAGACCGGGGAGCTGTTTTTT.